This T cell receptor (beta chain) was identified during a study of T cell clonotyping in hematopoietic cell transplantation. Study-level background: Cytoreduction preceded collection of pretransplant recipient samples. General study findings and limits: After transplant, recipient diversity fell while pathologically expanded clonotypes grew through day 180. Without cell sorting, CD4 versus CD8 contributions remain unresolved.

A word on this clone: Its antigen remains unknown.

Assay: immunoSEQ multiplex PCR; the TCRdb copy retains only in-frame clones and omits some. The sample consists of about 80,000 clones, about 96% of them appearing once. The CDR3 extends over 13 amino acids. Germline CDR1 MDHEN, CDR2 SYDVKM. V shed 2 bases and J shed 5 bases, with 9 bases lying between them. As to time point: recipient sample about 28 days before transplant, after cytoreduction. The clonotype comes from a woman aged 45-65 years with acute myeloid leukemia. Some clones in this sample may be carry-over from other donors' samples. The sample here was peripheral blood mononuclear cells, taken before stem cell transplant. This sequence joins TRBV28 and TRBJ1-2, with D unresolved. The CDR3 spells CASSLGRRYGYTF. CDR3 coding DNA: TGTGCCAGCAGTTTAGGCCGCCGGTATGGCTACACCTTC.